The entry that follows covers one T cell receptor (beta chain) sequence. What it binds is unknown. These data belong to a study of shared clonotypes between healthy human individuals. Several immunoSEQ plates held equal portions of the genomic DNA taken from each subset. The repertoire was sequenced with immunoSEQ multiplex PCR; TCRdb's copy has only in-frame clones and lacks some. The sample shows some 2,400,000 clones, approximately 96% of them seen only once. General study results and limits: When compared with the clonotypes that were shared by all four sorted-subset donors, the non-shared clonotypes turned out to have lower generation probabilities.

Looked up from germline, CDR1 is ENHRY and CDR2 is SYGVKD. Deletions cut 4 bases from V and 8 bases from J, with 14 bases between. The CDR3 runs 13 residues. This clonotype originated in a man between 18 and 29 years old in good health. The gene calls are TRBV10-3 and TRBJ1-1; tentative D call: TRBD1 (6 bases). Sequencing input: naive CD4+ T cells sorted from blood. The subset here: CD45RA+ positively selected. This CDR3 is CAISGLTGDEAFF. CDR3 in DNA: TGTGCCATCAGTGGATTGACAGGAGACGAAGCTTTCTTT.